What follows are 17 T cell receptor beta chains derived from one specimen sequenced in a study of T-cell memory formation after mild COVID-19. From the 5' RACE reads, TCRdb called clonotypes with MiXCR, one entry per CDR3 protein. The sample lists 450,000 to 650,000 distinct CDR3 sequences, about a sixth occurring once. The specimen sequenced was PBMCs or a T cell subset sorted from them (not recorded which). These TCRs come from an adult woman who had mild COVID-19 (a few samples of this study predate the infection). Cell type and time point are not known.

This clonotype was observed at least ten times. The V call is TRBV12-3 or TRBV12-4, the J call TRBJ2-7; tentative D call: TRBD1 (5 bases). Trimming left V 3 bases short and J 3 bases short, with 6 bases between. CDR3 size: 12 residues. CDR3 amino acids: CASSLDNYEQYF. The CDR3 nucleotides read TGTGCCAGCAGTTTGGACAACTACGAGCAGTACTTC.

The chain recombines TRBV7-8 with TRBJ1-4, with 8 bases aligning to TRBD1. This CDR3 is 15 amino acids long. The V segment lost 4 bases and the J segment 7 bases; nucleotides outside the gene matches: 8. Germline assignment: CDR1 SGHVS and CDR2 FQNEAQ. CDR3 bases: TGTGCCAGCAGCTCCTCAGGGGGCGTCGGTGAAAAACTGTTTTTT. The encoded protein is CASSSSGGVGEKLFF.

The chain combines TRBV20-1 with TRBJ1-1, with unresolved D. The CDR3 consists of 10 residues. Trimming shortened V by 6 bases and J by 8 bases, and 10 bases separated the two germline ends. CDR1 and CDR2 (germline): DFQATT, SNEGSKA (reference sequence). CDR3 protein: CSAKMKEAFF. The CDR3, as DNA: TGCAGTGCGAAGATGAAAGAAGCTTTCTTT.

The chain links TRBV9 to TRBJ2-3; the D gene is possibly TRBD2 (6 bases). Trimming stripped 5 bases from V and 3 bases from J, with 13 bases between. Germline CDR1 SGDLS, CDR2 YYNGEE. The CDR3 sequence is 14 residues long. This CDR3 is CASSPGGATDTQYF. CDR3 bases: TGTGCCAGCAGTCCCGGAGGGGCTACAGATACGCAGTATTTT.

The table lists this clonotype with many counts. The J gene is TRBJ2-1, the V gene TRBV6-5, with D hard to call. Trimming shortened V by 2 bases and J by 9 bases, and 8 bases separated the two germline ends. The CDR3 totals 12 residues. Germline CDR1 MNHEY, CDR2 SVGAGI. The CDR3 coding sequence is TGTGCCAGCAGTTACGTTCCGGGTGAGCAGTTCTTC. Residues: CASSYVPGEQFF.

This rearrangement joins TRBV6-2 or TRBV6-3 to TRBJ2-7, with D unclear. CDR1 is MNHEY and CDR2 is SVGEGT in the germline V gene. V lost 0 bases and J 2 bases, leaving 8 bases between the germline ends. The CDR3 totals 14 residues. The CDR3 sequence is CASSYSPRTYEQYF. The CDR3 DNA reads as TGTGCCAGCAGTTACTCTCCCAGGACCTACGAGCAGTACTTC.

This chain connects TRBV12-5 to TRBJ2-1, with 10 bases lining up with TRBD2. Germline values: CDR1 LGHNT, CDR2 FRNRAP. The J segment lost 11 bases and the V segment lost 5 bases, leaving 6 bases of the junction unmatched. The CDR3 sequence is 13 residues long. CDR3 DNA: TGTGCTAGTGGTCGCTCTAGCGGGGGACAGCAGTTCTTC. As protein: CASGRSSGGQQFF.

This clonotype appeared a few times. The chain is built from TRBV4-3 and TRBJ2-7; D uncertain. This CDR3 has 15 residues. Trimming shortened V by 4 bases and J by 2 bases, and 15 bases separated the two germline ends. Germline CDR1 reads LGHNA; CDR2 reads YSLEER. The CDR3, as DNA: TGCGCCAGCAGCCTGTCACACCCCGGCCCCTACGAGCAGTACTTC. Its translation: CASSLSHPGPYEQYF.

In its sample, this clonotype was seen a few times. The CDR3 DNA reads TGCAGTGCTAGAGATCAGCAATCCTTCTCCTACAATGAGCAGTTCTTC. Translated, it gives CSARDQQSFSYNEQFF. The chain carries TRBV20-1 and TRBJ2-1; no clear D. Per germline, CDR1 DFQATT and CDR2 SNEGSKA (reference sequence). This CDR3 has 16 residues. The V and J ends lost 0 bases and 0 bases respectively, with 12 bases between them.

This clonotype was picked up many times. V gene TRBV6-5 combines with J gene TRBJ2-7, with 11 bases matching TRBD2. Germline CDR1 and CDR2: MNHEY and SVGAGI. The CDR3 contains 15 residues. Losses at the gene ends were 6 bases for V and 6 bases for J; bases not matched to a gene: 10. The CDR3, as DNA: TGTGCCAGCAGGGCGACGACTAGCGGGAAACGCGAGCAGTACTTC. It codes for CASRATTSGKREQYF.

The rearrangement joins TRBV6-6 to TRBJ1-1; D is undetermined. Germline-derived CDR1 and CDR2 are MNHNY and SVGAGI (reference sequence). CDR3 size: 13 residues. Trimming removed 2 bases at V and 5 bases at J, with 9 bases between. CDR3 amino acids: CASSYPLRTEAFF. The CDR3 DNA reads as TGTGCCAGCAGTTACCCTTTAAGGACTGAAGCTTTCTTT.

CDR3 DNA sequence: TGTGCCAGCACCTCGGGACAGGGGCTCACTGAAGCTTTCTTT. This codes for CASTSGQGLTEAFF. V is TRBV27 and J is TRBJ1-1, with TRBD1 matching over 10 bases. J was trimmed by 4 bases and V by 7 bases; bases with no gene match: 6. The CDR3 has 14 amino acids. CDR1 MNHEY and CDR2 SMNVEV come from the germline V gene (reference sequence).

This chain's CDR3 is CASSRRGTSNTGELFF. In DNA, the CDR3 is TGTGCCAGCAGTCGACGGGGGACTTCGAACACCGGGGAGCTGTTTTTT. The J gene is TRBJ2-2, the V gene TRBV6-2 or TRBV6-3, with a tentative D call TRBD2 (6 bases). Germline V lookup: CDR1 MNHEY, CDR2 SVGEGT. Trimming shortened V by 5 bases and J by 0 bases, and 13 bases separated the two germline ends. This CDR3 contains 16 residues.

The chain combines TRBV5-4 with TRBJ2-1; 11 bases line up with TRBD1. After removal of 4 bases from V and 9 bases from J, the junction contained 9 bases not matched to a gene. The CDR3 has 15 residues. Germline CDR1 SGHNT, CDR2 YYREEE (reference sequence). The CDR3 DNA reads as TGTGCCAGCAGCCTGGACAGGGGGCGAAGTGGTGAGCAGTTCTTC. This codes for CASSLDRGRSGEQFF.

The chain is built from TRBV10-3 and TRBJ2-2, with D unresolved. V dropped 6 bases and J dropped 0 bases, with 8 bases sitting between them. The CDR3 sequence is 14 residues long. Germline V gene lookup returns CDR1 ENHRY and CDR2 SYGVKD. The chain's CDR3 is CAIRQNTNTGELFF. CDR3 DNA sequence: TGTGCCATCAGGCAGAATACGAACACCGGGGAGCTGTTTTTT.

The chain is built from TRBV15 and TRBJ1-5; D is unclear. Trimming left V 0 bases short and J 6 bases short, with 15 bases between. Germline CDR1 is LNHNV and CDR2 is YYDKDF (reference sequence). There are 16 residues in the CDR3. In nucleotides, the CDR3 is TGTGCCACCAGCAGAGATGCCCTCAGCAACCCTCAGCCCCAGCATTTT. Its translation is CATSRDALSNPQPQHF. The full variable domain, completed using reference TRBV15 and TRBJ1-5, is DAMVIQNPRYQVTQFGKPVTLSCSQTLNHNVMYWYQQKSSQAPKLLFHYYDKDFNNEADTPDNFQSRRPNTSFCFLDIRSPGLGDTAMYLCATSRDALSNPQPQHFGDGTRLSIL.

This CDR3 reads CSAGLPKIGRDEQYF. Written as DNA, the CDR3 is TGCAGTGCGGGCCTTCCTAAAATCGGGAGGGACGAGCAGTACTTC. This chain uses TRBV20-1 with TRBJ2-7; 8 bases line up with TRBD2. J lost 5 bases, V lost 6 bases, and 15 bases had no gene match. The CDR3 length is 15 residues. Germline V gene lookup returns CDR1 DFQATT and CDR2 SNEGSKA (reference sequence).